This T cell receptor (beta chain) was captured by sequencing in a study of identical twins. A remark on this clonotype: What it recognizes is unknown. A much larger clone is a single base away; this may be a read error.

Germline CDR1 MNHEY, CDR2 SMNVEV (reference sequence). The CDR3 has 13 residues. Unique molecular identifiers were present on the cDNA, and a universal primer site came from template switching. TCRdb fed the 5' RACE reads into MiXCR, producing one record per CDR3 protein. The sample holds roughly 1.6 million distinct CDR3 sequences, about 32% seen once. Whole-study findings and limits: The study found that models underestimated out-of-frame TCR alpha sharing in monozygotic twins.

The sequence came from a newborn girl in good health. The specimen was cord blood. The chain carries TRBV27 and TRBJ1-1; TRBD1 matches at 7 bases. CDR3 DNA: TGTGCCGGCAGTTTATCGAGGGGGCGCGAAGCTTTCTTT. It codes for CAGSLSRGREAFF.